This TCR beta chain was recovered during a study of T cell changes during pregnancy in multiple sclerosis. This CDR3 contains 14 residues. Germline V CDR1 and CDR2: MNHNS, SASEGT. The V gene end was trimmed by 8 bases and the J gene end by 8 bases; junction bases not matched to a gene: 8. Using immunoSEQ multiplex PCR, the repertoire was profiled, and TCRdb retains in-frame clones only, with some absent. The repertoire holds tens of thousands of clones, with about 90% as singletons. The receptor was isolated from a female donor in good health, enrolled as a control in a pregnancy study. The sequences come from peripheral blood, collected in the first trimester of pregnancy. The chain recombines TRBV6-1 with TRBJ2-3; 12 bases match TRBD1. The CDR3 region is CASWSGQGAATQYF. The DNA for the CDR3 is TGTGCCAGCTGGTCGGGACAGGGGGCTGCTACGCAGTATTTT.